This TCR beta chain was identified during a study of OX40 agonist ivuxolimab in advanced cancers. The CDR3 sequence is 15 residues long. V lost 6 bases and J lost 5, with 19 bases in between. Germline assignment: CDR1 MDHEN and CDR2 SYDVKM. Clones were read by immunoSEQ multiplex PCR, and TCRdb kept only the in-frame ones, dropping some. The repertoire holds roughly 17,000 clones, with about nine tenths as singletons. The source is an adult with an advanced solid tumor such as melanoma, head and neck, liver or kidney cancer. The material was CD4+ or CD8+ T cells sorted from blood, obtained in a trial of the OX40 agonist ivuxolimab. This sequence joins TRBV28 and TRBJ1-2, with D perhaps matching TRBD1 (5 bases). CDR3 protein: CASSPQPGGGYGYTF. The CDR3 DNA reads TGTGCCAGCAGCCCTCAGCCGGGGGGTGGTTATGGCTACACCTTC.